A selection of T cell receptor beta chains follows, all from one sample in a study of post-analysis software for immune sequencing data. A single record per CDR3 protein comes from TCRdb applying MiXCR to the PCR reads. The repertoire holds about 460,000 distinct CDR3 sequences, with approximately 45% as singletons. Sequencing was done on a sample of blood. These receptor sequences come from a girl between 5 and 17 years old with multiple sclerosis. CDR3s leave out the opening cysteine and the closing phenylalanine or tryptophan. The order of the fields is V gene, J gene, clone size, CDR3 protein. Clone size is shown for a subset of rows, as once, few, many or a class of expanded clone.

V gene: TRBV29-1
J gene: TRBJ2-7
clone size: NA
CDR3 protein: SVEGLTTYEQY

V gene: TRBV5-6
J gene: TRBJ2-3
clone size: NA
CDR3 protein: ASSLAFDPSSSTDTQY

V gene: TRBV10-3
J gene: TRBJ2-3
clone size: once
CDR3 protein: AITLGRRTDTQY

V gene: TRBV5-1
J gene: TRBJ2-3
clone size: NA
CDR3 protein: ASSLDGTGSNTQY

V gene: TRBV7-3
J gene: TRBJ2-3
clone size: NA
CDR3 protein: ASGSPDTQY

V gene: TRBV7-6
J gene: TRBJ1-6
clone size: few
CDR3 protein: ASSLALRSPLH

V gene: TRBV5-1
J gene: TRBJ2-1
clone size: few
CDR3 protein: ASSLEPAGGFNEQF

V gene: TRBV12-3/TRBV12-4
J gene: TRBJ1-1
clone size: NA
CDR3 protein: ASSLQQNTEAF

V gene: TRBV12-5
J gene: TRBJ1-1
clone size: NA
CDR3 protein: ASGLGAGLATEAF

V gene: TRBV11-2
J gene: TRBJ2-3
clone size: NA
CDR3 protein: ASSLYRERTDTQY

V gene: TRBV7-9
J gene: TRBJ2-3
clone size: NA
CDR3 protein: ASRVRDTDTQY

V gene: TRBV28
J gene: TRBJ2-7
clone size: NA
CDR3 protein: ASRRTSPGYEQY

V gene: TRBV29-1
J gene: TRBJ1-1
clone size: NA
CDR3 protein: SGGEQSRGYTEAF

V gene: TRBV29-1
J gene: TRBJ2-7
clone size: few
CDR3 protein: SVGDPLDHEQY

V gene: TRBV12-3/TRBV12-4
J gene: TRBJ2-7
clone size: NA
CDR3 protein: ASSLGQGGVNEQY

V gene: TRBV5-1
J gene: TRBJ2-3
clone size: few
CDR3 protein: ASSTGQGTDTQY

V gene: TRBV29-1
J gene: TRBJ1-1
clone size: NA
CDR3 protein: SVHQTLEVKAF

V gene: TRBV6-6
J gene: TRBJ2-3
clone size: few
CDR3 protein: ASTLLAGLTDTQY

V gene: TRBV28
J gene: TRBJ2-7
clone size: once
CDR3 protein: ASSLYRPATPYEQY

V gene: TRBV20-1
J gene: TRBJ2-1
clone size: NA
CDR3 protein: SALTRPGNEQF

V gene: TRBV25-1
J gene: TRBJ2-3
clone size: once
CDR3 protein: ASSEFGREVVDTQY

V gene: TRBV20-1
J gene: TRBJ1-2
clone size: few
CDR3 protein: SASFQNYGYT

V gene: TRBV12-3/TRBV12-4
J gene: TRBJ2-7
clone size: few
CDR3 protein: ASSLGTTTSEQY

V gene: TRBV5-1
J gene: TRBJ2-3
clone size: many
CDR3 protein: ASSPRESKPSTDTQY

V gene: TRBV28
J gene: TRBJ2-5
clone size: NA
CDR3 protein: ASRPGQGVNEQY

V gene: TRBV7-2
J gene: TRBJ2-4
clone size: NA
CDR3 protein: ASSLVEGVAKNIQY

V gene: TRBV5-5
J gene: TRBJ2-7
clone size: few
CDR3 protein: ASSLVGGSCYEQY

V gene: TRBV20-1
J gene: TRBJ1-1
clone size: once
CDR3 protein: SAKPQDRGHTEAF